The source of this TCR beta chain is a study of T cells in tuberculosis. Across the whole study: CD1B tetramers identified T cells specific for mycobacterial lipid GMM. Findings and caveats of the study: Some low-affinity tetramer-binding T cells may be absent from this sample.

Profiling relied on immunoSEQ multiplex PCR, and the TCRdb table lists in-frame clones only, not all of them. Of 85,000 to 100,000 clones listed, roughly 91% are singletons. After thawing and overnight rest, PBMC were stained with GMM-loaded CD1B tetramer, viability dye and anti-CD3 for sorting. C32 glucose monomycolate from Rhodococcus equi was loaded onto the CD1B tetramers. CD14-expressing monocytes were removed from PBMC before cryopreservation and sorting. Roughly 92,000 tetramer-negative cells were sorted from each donor. This clone was observed a single time. The specimen was CD1b-GMM tetramer-negative cells sorted from PBMCs. The sequence was obtained from an adult woman with latent tuberculosis.

The CDR3 is CASSTGWNQPQHF. The CDR3 DNA is TGTGCCAGCAGTACAGGGTGGAATCAGCCCCAGCATTTT. The chain couples TRBV6-6 to TRBJ1-5; D may be TRBD1 (6 bases). Germline CDR1 reads MNHNY; CDR2 reads SVGAGI (reference sequence). The CDR3 covers 13 residues. V lost 5 bases to trimming and J lost 4 bases, with 9 bases between them.